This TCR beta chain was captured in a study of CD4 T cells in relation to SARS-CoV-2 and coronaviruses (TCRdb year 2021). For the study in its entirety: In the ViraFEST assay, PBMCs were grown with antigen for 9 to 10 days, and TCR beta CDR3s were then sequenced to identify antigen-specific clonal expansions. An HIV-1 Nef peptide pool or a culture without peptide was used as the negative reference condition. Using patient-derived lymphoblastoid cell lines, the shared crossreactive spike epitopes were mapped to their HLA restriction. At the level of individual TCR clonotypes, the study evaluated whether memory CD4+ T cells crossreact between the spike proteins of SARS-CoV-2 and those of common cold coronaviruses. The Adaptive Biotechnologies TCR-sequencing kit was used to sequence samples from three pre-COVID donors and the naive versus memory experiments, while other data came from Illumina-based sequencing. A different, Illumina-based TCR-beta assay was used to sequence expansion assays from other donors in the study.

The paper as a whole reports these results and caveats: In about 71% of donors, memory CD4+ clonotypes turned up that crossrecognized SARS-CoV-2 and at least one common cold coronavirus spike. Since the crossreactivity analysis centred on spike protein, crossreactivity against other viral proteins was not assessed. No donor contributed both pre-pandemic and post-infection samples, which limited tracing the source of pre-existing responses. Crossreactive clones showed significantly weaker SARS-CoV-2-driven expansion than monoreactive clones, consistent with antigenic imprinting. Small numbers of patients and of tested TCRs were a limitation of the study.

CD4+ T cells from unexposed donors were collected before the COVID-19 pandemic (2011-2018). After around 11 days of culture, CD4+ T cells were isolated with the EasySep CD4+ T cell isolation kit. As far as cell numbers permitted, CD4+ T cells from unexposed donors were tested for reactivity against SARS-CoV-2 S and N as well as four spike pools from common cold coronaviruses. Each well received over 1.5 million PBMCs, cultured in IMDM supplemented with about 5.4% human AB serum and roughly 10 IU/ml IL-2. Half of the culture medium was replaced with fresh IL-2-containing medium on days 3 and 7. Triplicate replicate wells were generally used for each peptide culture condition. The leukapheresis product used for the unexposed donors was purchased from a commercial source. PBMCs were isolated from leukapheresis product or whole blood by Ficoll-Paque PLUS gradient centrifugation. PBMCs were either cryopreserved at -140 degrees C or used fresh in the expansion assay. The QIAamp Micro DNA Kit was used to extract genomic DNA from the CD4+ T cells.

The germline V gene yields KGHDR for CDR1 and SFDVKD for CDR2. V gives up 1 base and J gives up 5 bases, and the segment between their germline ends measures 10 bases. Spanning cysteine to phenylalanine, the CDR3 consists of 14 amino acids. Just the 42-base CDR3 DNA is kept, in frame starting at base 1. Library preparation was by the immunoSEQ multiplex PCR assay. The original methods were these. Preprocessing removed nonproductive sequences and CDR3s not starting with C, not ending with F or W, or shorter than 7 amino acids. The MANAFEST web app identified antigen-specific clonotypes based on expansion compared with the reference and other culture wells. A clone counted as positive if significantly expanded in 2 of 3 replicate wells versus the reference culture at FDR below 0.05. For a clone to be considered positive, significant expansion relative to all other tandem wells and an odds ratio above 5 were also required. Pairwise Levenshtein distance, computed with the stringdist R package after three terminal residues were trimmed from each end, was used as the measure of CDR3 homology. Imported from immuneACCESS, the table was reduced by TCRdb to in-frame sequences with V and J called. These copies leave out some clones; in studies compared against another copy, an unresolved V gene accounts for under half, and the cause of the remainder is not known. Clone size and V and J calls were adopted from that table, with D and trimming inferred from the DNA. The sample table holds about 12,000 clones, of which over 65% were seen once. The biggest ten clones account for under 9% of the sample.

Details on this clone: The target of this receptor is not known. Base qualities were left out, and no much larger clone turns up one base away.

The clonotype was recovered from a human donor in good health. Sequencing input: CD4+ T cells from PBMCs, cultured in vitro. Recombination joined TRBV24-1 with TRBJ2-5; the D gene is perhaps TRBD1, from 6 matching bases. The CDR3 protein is CATSDFGGMETQYF. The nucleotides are TGTGCCACCAGTGATTTTGGGGGCATGGAGACCCAGTACTTC.